The text below deals with one T cell receptor (beta chain). The antigen is undetermined. Via MiXCR, TCRdb re-called the reads, giving one row per CDR3 protein. Here the sample spans roughly 730,000 distinct CDR3 sequences, around 31% being singletons. The data are from a study of T cell repertoires in cytomegalovirus infection. Study-wide background: Public TCR beta signature analysis indicated the presence of both CMV infection and matching HLA type.

The germline gives CDR1 LNHNV, CDR2 YYDKDF (reference sequence). The ends were cut back, 0 bases at V and 5 bases at J, with 17 bases in the middle. This CDR3 contains 17 residues. Material: cultured PBMCs, obtained from culture after CMV antigen stimulation. This clonotype originated in a human donor in good health (CMV status not recorded). Some clones in this sample may be carry-over from other donors' samples. The chain combines TRBV15 with TRBJ1-5; no reliable D call. The CDR3: CATSRDLLVQLDQPQHF. The CDR3, as DNA: TGTGCCACCAGCAGAGATCTGTTGGTACAGCTAGATCAGCCCCAGCATTTT.